These T cell receptor beta chains were read from a single sample in a study of T cells in Graves' hyperthyroidism and ophthalmopathy. TCRdb itself ran the multiplex PCR reads through MiXCR, one entry per CDR3 protein. In the table there are more than 550,000 distinct CDR3 sequences, approximately 15% of which are singletons. Sequenced input: blood. The receptors originated from a man aged 45-65 years with Graves' hyperthyroidism. Both conserved end residues are part of each CDR3. A D gene is named only where the DNA matches it firmly. Clone size appears in some rows only: once, few, many, or a class for an expanded clone.

V,D,size,J,CDR3,DNA
TRBV10-3,-,-,TRBJ1-1,CAISGEAGFTEAFF,TGTGCCATCAGTGGAGAAGCGGGCTTCACTGAAGCTTTCTTT
TRBV27,TRBD1,once,TRBJ1-4,CASTMTGTSEKLFF,TGTGCCAGCACAATGACAGGGACTAGTGAAAAACTGTTTTTT
TRBV4-1,TRBD2,few,TRBJ2-1,CASSRRLAGDVFEQFF,TGCGCCAGCAGCCGAAGACTAGCGGGAGATGTGTTTGAGCAGTTCTTC
TRBV5-1,-,many,TRBJ2-7,CASSFRWATRSYEQYF,TGCGCCAGCAGCTTCCGATGGGCCACTCGCTCCTACGAGCAGTACTTC
TRBV18,-,few,TRBJ1-3,CASSPGPGHTIYF,TGTGCCAGCTCACCTGGACCAGGACACACCATATATTTT
TRBV19,-,few,TRBJ1-5,CASSIAGPRNQPQHF,TGTGCCAGTAGTATAGCGGGGCCTAGAAATCAGCCCCAGCATTTT
TRBV25-1,-,many,TRBJ1-1,CASSVLGPGPRTEAFF,TGTGCCAGCAGCGTCCTCGGGCCGGGGCCGAGGACTGAAGCTTTCTTT
TRBV6-1,-,-,TRBJ2-7,CASSRDKGSSYEQYF,TGTGCCAGCAGCCGAGACAAGGGGAGCTCCTACGAGCAGTACTTC
TRBV29-1,-,many,TRBJ2-7,CSVESSPSSYEQYF,TGCAGCGTTGAGTCCTCGCCCAGCTCCTACGAGCAGTACTTC
TRBV5-1,-,-,TRBJ2-1,CASSSEPPYNEQFF,TGCGCCAGCAGCTCGGAACCCCCCTACAATGAGCAGTTCTTC
TRBV11-2,TRBD1,many,TRBJ2-7,CASSLQTGATYYEQYF,TGTGCCAGCAGCCTACAAACAGGGGCTACGTACTACGAGCAGTACTTC
TRBV6-1,TRBD2,-,TRBJ2-1,CASSVERDRSKFF,TGTGCCAGCAGTGTAGAGCGGGACCGGTCAAAGTTCTTC
TRBV5-1,-,many,TRBJ2-1,CASSLGRDWEQFF,TGCGCCAGCAGCTTGGGCCGTGACTGGGAGCAGTTCTTC
TRBV28,-,-,TRBJ2-7,CASSLSTVYEQYF,TGTGCCAGCAGTTTAAGCACGGTCTACGAGCAGTACTTC
TRBV24-1,-,-,TRBJ2-2,CATSVGTKDTGELFF,TGTGCCACCAGTGTTGGGACAAAAGACACCGGGGAGCTGTTTTTT
TRBV12-3/TRBV12-4,-,few,TRBJ1-2,CASSLAPSPYTF,TGTGCCAGCAGTCTTGCTCCATCACCCTACACCTTC
TRBV9,TRBD2,few,TRBJ2-7,CASSVDGREAGEQYF,TGTGCCAGCAGCGTAGATGGGCGGGAGGCGGGGGAGCAGTACTTC
TRBV5-5,TRBD2,few,TRBJ2-7,CASSQDVPPGLAVSYEQYF,TGCGCCAGCAGCCAAGATGTCCCTCCGGGACTAGCGGTTTCCTACGAGCAGTACTTC
TRBV7-2,-,many,TRBJ2-7,CATSSGTYEQYF,TGTGCCACTAGCTCGGGAACCTACGAGCAGTACTTC
TRBV7-2,TRBD2,-,TRBJ2-3,CASSPRLAGPSDTQYF,TGTGCCAGCAGCCCCAGACTAGCGGGACCCTCAGATACGCAGTATTTT
TRBV6-1,-,many,TRBJ1-1,CASSEALQPEAFF,TGTGCCAGCAGTGAAGCCCTCCAGCCTGAAGCTTTCTTT
TRBV20-1,-,few,TRBJ1-2,CSARGEAHLGYTF,TGCAGTGCTAGAGGGGAGGCACACCTTGGCTACACCTTC
TRBV9,TRBD2,-,TRBJ2-2,CASNPGLASGELFF,TGTGCCAGCAACCCAGGACTAGCGAGCGGGGAGCTGTTTTTT
TRBV7-3,TRBD2,-,TRBJ2-1,CASSLGGGLNNEQFF,TGTGCCAGCAGCCTCGGGGGAGGGCTCAACAATGAGCAGTTCTTC
TRBV12-3/TRBV12-4,TRBD1,many,TRBJ1-5,CASSLARRGHQPQHF,TGTGCCAGCAGTTTAGCGCGGAGGGGGCATCAGCCCCAGCATTTT
TRBV7-2,-,once,TRBJ2-2,CASSRQSGELFF,TGTGCCAGCAGTAGACAGTCCGGGGAGCTGTTTTTT
TRBV28,-,many,TRBJ1-1,CASSFDLRTEAFF,TGTGCCAGCAGTTTCGACCTTCGCACTGAAGCTTTCTTT
TRBV6-5,-,few,TRBJ1-1,CASSYRGVGSMSTEAFF,TGTGCCAGCAGTTACCGGGGGGTCGGGTCGATGAGCACTGAAGCTTTCTTT
TRBV5-8,-,few,TRBJ2-7,CASSLTALSYEQYF,TGTGCCAGCAGCTTGACAGCCCTCTCCTACGAGCAGTACTTC
TRBV2,TRBD1,few,TRBJ2-5,CAGQGGLGETQYF,TGTGCCGGACAGGGGGGATTAGGGGAGACCCAGTACTTC
TRBV18,TRBD1,-,TRBJ1-1,CASSQDRDGEAFF,TGTGCCAGCTCACAGGACAGGGATGGTGAAGCTTTCTTT
TRBV10-3,-,many,TRBJ1-5,CAISELWEPSNQPQHF,TGTGCCATCAGTGAGTTGTGGGAACCAAGCAATCAGCCCCAGCATTTT
TRBV29-1,TRBD1,-,TRBJ2-3,CSVDRGQGAGDTQYF,TGCAGCGTCGATAGGGGACAGGGGGCGGGAGATACGCAGTATTTT
TRBV11-2,-,many,TRBJ1-2,CASSLGQIDGYTF,TGTGCCAGCAGCTTAGGACAGATTGATGGCTACACCTTC
TRBV28,TRBD1,once,TRBJ1-1,CASSSLFKGARGEAFF,TGTGCCAGCAGTTCCTTATTTAAGGGGGCCCGCGGTGAAGCTTTCTTT
TRBV20-1,TRBD2,few,TRBJ2-7,CSARSLAGLSTGPYEQYF,TGCAGTGCGAGATCCCTAGCGGGACTATCTACGGGGCCTTACGAGCAGTACTTC
TRBV12-3/TRBV12-4,-,many,TRBJ1-1,CASRTTVNTEAFF,TGTGCCAGCAGAACGACGGTGAACACTGAAGCTTTCTTT
TRBV11-2,-,many,TRBJ2-1,CASSPSRDMYNEQFF,TGTGCCAGCAGCCCCAGCCGGGACATGTACAATGAGCAGTTCTTC
TRBV27,-,many,TRBJ2-7,CASRGPNPYEQYF,TGTGCCAGCAGAGGACCGAATCCCTACGAGCAGTACTTC
TRBV10-3,-,many,TRBJ2-1,CAISERGTVSYNEQFF,TGTGCCATCAGTGAGCGGGGGACCGTCTCCTACAATGAGCAGTTCTTC
TRBV19,-,many,TRBJ1-1,CASEGQRNTEAFF,TGTGCCAGCGAAGGACAGAGAAACACTGAAGCTTTCTTT
TRBV27,TRBD2,-,TRBJ2-7,CASSLAAPHEQYF,TGTGCCAGCAGTCTAGCGGCGCCCCACGAGCAGTACTTC
TRBV2,-,many,TRBJ2-7,CASSLAEPREQYF,TGTGCCAGCAGTTTGGCGGAACCCCGAGAGCAGTACTTC
TRBV30,-,many,TRBJ1-3,CAWSVLVGNTIYF,TGTGCCTGGAGTGTACTTGTGGGAAACACCATATATTTT
TRBV20-1,-,-,TRBJ1-2,CSSTGTTDNYGYTF,TGCAGTTCAACCGGGACAACGGATAACTATGGCTACACCTTC
TRBV28,TRBD2,many,TRBJ2-1,CASSPWTSGRAGQFF,TGTGCCAGCAGTCCTTGGACTAGCGGGAGGGCCGGGCAGTTCTTC
TRBV6-2/TRBV6-3,TRBD2,many,TRBJ2-1,CASSYSTGGRRDEQFF,TGTGCCAGCAGTTACTCGACGGGCGGGAGGAGGGATGAGCAGTTCTTC
TRBV28,TRBD1,many,TRBJ2-1,CASSSSQGFNEQFF,TGTGCCAGCAGTTCGTCACAGGGGTTCAATGAGCAGTTCTTC
TRBV7-3,TRBD2,many,TRBJ2-5,CASSPTPGGETQYF,TGTGCCAGCAGCCCTACACCGGGGGGGGAGACCCAGTACTTC
TRBV6-2/TRBV6-3,-,few,TRBJ2-3,CASSRDHGTDTQYF,TGTGCCAGCAGCCGGGACCACGGCACAGATACGCAGTATTTT
TRBV11-2,-,many,TRBJ2-5,CASSLEWALTETQYF,TGTGCCAGCAGCTTAGAGTGGGCGTTAACTGAGACCCAGTACTTC
TRBV20-1,-,few,TRBJ1-5,CSARDPRGDSNQPQHF,TGCAGTGCTAGAGATCCCAGGGGCGATAGCAATCAGCCCCAGCATTTT
TRBV27,TRBD2,many,TRBJ2-3,CASSSMNPTSGSTDTQYF,TGTGCCAGCAGTTCCATGAATCCGACTAGCGGAAGCACAGATACGCAGTATTTT